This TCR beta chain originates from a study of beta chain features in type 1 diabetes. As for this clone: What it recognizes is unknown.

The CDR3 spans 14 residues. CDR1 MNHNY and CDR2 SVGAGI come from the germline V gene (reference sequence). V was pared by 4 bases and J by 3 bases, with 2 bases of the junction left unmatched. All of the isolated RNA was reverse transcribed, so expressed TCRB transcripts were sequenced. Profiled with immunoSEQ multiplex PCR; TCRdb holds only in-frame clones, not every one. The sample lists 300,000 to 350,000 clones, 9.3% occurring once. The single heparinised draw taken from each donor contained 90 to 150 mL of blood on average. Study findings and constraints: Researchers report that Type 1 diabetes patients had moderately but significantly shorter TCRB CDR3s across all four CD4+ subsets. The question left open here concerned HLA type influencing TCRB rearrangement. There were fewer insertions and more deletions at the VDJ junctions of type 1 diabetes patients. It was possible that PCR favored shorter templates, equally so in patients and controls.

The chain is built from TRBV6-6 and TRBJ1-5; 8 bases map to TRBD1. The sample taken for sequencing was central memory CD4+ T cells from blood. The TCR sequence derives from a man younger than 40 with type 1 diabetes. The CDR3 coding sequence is TGTGCCAGCAGTTCACAGGGGGTCAATCAGCCCCAGCATTTT. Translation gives CASSSQGVNQPQHF.